The T cell receptor (beta chain) under discussion was sequenced for a study of technical replicates of blood from a few donors. Germline trimming cut 6 bases from V and 5 bases from J; bases unmatched to any gene: 3. The germline V gene encodes CDR1 LNHDA and CDR2 SQIVND (reference sequence). The CDR3 loop spans 12 amino acids. The protocol was immunoSEQ multiplex PCR, while the TCRdb copy is restricted to in-frame clones and leaves out a portion. Among around 58,000 clones listed, roughly 86% were seen once. The sample taken for sequencing was PBMCs. The source of this sequence is a human donor in good health. Some clones in this sample may be carry-over from other donors' samples. The genes are TRBV19 and TRBJ1-1; TRBD1 matches 7 bases. CDR3 sequence reads: CASRTGWTEAFF. CDR3 nucleotides: TGTGCCAGTAGGACAGGGTGGACTGAAGCTTTCTTT.